This is a list of T cell receptor beta chains from one sample in a study of shared clonotypes between healthy human individuals. Sequencing used immunoSEQ multiplex PCR; TCRdb keeps in-frame clones, though not all of them. Among some 690,000 clones listed, about nine tenths were seen once. Sequenced input: memory CD8+ T cells from PBMCs. These receptor sequences come from a man aged 18 to 30 in good health. Some clones in this sample may be carry-over from other donors' samples. The CDR3 runs from the conserved cysteine through the conserved F or W. A D gene is named only where the DNA matches it firmly. The listing skips clone size in some rows; elsewhere it reads once, few, many or a size class.

CDR3: CAWSPPPGRLYEQYF
DNA: TGTGCCTGGAGTCCCCCTCCGGGGAGGTTATACGAGCAGTACTTC
D: -
V: TRBV30
size: -
J: TRBJ2-7

CDR3: CSARWGDIQYF
DNA: TGCAGTGCTAGATGGGGAGACATTCAGTACTTC
D: -
V: TRBV20-1
size: -
J: TRBJ2-4

CDR3: CASSSGTSANNEQFF
DNA: TGTGCCAGCAGTTCCGGGACTAGCGCAAACAATGAGCAGTTCTTC
D: TRBD2
V: TRBV6-4
size: few
J: TRBJ2-1

CDR3: CASSEGFSSTDTQYF
DNA: TGTGCCAGTAGTGAGGGATTTTCTAGCACAGATACGCAGTATTTT
D: -
V: TRBV19
size: once
J: TRBJ2-3

CDR3: CASSLVVSMNTEAFF
DNA: TGTGCCAGCAGCTTAGTGGTCAGCATGAACACTGAAGCTTTCTTT
D: -
V: TRBV7-2
size: -
J: TRBJ1-1

CDR3: CASSSARDSYGYTF
DNA: TGTGCCAGCAGTTCCGCCCGGGACAGCTATGGCTACACCTTC
D: TRBD1
V: TRBV6-5
size: -
J: TRBJ1-2

CDR3: CASSVALLAGTPRYGEQFF
DNA: TGTGCCAGCAGCGTAGCTCTCCTAGCGGGAACCCCCCGATACGGTGAGCAGTTCTTC
D: TRBD2
V: TRBV9
size: -
J: TRBJ2-1

CDR3: CASSQGVTDWYGYTF
DNA: TGCGCCAGCAGCCAAGGGGTTACGGACTGGTATGGCTACACCTTC
D: -
V: TRBV4-3
size: -
J: TRBJ1-2

CDR3: CASSPRADEKLFF
DNA: TGTGCCAGCAGCCCTCGGGCTGATGAAAAACTGTTTTTT
D: -
V: TRBV11-2
size: -
J: TRBJ1-4

CDR3: CASSSGFYTEAFF
DNA: TGTGCCAGCAGCTCGGGGTTTTACACTGAAGCTTTCTTT
D: -
V: TRBV2
size: -
J: TRBJ1-1